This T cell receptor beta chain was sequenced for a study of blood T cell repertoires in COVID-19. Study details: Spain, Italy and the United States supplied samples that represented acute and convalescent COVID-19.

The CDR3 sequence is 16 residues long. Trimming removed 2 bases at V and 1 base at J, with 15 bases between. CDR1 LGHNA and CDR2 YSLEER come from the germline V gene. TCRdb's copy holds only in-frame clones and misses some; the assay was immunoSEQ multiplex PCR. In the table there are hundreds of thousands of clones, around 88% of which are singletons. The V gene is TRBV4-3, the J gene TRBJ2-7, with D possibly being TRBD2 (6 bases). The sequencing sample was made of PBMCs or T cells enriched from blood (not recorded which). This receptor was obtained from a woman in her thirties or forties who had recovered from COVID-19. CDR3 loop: CASSQTAGAASYEQYF. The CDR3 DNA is TGCGCCAGCAGCCAAACAGCGGGTGCGGCGTCCTACGAGCAGTACTTC.